The sequence of this TCR beta chain was determined in a study of shared clonotypes between healthy human individuals. About the study: The cohort had a couple of women and a few men, ages 18 to 49.

In the original processing: Junction-only immunoSEQ data arrived without quality scores, meaning filtering differed. This table comes from immunoSEQ multiplex PCR, and its TCRdb copy is limited to in-frame clones, with some not included. V and J calls plus clone size are reproduced from that table; the DNA served to infer D and trimming. The table lists millions of clones, around nine tenths of them singletons. The sequenced material came from naive CD4+ T cells sorted from blood. Described subset: CD45RA+ positively selected. The clonotype originates from a man younger than 35 in good health.

The CDR3 protein is CATSRQPGLVLTDTQYF. As DNA, the CDR3 is TGTGCCACCAGCAGACAACCGGGACTAGTCCTCACAGATACGCAGTATTTT. V is TRBV15 and J is TRBJ2-3; 8 nucleotides match TRBD2. CDR3 length: 17 residues. The junction had 9 bases not matched to a gene; V was cut back by 2 bases and J by 2 bases. Germline CDR1 reads LNHNV; CDR2 reads YYDKDF (reference sequence).